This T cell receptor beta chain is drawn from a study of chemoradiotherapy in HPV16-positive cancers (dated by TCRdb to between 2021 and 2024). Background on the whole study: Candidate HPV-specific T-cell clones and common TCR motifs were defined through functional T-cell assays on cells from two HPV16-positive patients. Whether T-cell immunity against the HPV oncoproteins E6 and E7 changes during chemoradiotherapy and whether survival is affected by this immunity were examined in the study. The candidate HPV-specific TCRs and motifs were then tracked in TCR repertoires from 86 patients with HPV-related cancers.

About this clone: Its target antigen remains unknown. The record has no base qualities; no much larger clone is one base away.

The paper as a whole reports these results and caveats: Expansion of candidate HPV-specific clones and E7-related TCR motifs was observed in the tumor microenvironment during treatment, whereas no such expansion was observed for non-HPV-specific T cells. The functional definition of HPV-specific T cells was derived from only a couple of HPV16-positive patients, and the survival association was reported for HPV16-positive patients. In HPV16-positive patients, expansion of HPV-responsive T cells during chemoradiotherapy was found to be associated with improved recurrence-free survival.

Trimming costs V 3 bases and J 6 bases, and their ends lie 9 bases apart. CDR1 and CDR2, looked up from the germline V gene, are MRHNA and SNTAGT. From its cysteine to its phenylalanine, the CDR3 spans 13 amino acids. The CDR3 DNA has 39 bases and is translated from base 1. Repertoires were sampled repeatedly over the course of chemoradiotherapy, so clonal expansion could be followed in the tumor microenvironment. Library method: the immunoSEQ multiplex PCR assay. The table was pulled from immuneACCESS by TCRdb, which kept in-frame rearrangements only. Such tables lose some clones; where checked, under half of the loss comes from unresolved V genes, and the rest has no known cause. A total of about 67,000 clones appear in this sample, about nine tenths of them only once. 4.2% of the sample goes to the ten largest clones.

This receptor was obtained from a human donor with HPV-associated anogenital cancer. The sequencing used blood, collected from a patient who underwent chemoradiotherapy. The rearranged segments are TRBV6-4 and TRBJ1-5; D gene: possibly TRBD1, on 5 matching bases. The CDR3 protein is CASSEGVRQPQHF. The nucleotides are TGTGCCAGCAGTGAGGGGGTGCGTCAGCCCCAGCATTTT.